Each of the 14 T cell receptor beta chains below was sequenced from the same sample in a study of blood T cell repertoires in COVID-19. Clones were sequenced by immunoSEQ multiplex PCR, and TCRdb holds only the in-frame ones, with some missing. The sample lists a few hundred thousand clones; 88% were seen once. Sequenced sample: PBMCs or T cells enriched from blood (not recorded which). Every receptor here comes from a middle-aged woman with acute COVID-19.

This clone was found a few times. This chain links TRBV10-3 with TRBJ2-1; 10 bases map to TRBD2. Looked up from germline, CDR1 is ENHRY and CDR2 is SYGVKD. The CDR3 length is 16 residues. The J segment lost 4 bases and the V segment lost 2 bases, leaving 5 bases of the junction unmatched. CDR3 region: CAISEAGLALYNEQFF. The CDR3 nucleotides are TGTGCCATCAGTGAGGCGGGACTAGCGCTTTACAATGAGCAGTTCTTC.

The DNA of the CDR3 is TGTGCCAGCAGCGTAGCTCGGAGACTTTCTGACTCTGGGGCCAACGTCCTGACTTTC. Its translation is CASSVARRLSDSGANVLTF. The J gene is TRBJ2-6, the V gene TRBV9, with D unclear. This CDR3 spans 19 amino acids. V was pared by 0 bases and J by 0 bases, with 16 bases between. CDR1 is SGDLS and CDR2 is YYNGEE in the germline V gene.

This chain's CDR3 is CASSQDASGISEQFF. The CDR3 DNA reads as TGTGCCAGCAGCCAAGACGCTAGCGGGATATCTGAGCAGTTCTTC. This chain links TRBV3-1 (or the pseudogene TRBV3-2) with TRBJ2-1, with 9 bases that match TRBD2. The V gene's germline CDR1 is LGHDT and CDR2 YNNKEL (reference sequence). The J segment lost 9 bases and the V segment lost 0 bases, leaving 6 bases of the junction unmatched. The CDR3 loop spans 15 amino acids.

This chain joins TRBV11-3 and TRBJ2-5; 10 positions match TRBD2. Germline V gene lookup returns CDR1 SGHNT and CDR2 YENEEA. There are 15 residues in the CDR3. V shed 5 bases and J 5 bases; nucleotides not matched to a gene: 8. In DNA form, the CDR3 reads TGTGCCAGCAGCCCCTCGACTAGCGGGCGGGAGACCCAGTACTTC. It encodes CASSPSTSGRETQYF.

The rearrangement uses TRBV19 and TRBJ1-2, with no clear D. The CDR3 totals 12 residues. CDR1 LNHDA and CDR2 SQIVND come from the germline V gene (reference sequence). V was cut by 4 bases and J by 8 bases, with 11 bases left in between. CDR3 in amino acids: CASSTRLRGYTF. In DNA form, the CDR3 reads TGTGCCAGTAGTACGAGATTGAGGGGCTACACCTTC. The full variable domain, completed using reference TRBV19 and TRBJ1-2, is DGGITQSPKYLFRKEGQNVTLSCEQNLNHDAMYWYRQDPGQGLRLIYYSQIVNDFQKGDIAEGYSVSREKKESFPLTVTSAQKNPTAFYLCASSTRLRGYTFGSGTRLTVV.

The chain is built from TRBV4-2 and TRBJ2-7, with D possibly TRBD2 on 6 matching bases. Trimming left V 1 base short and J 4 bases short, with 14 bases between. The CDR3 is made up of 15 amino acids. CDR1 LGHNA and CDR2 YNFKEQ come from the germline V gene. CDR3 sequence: CASSQGDSGSYEQYF. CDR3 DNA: TGTGCCAGCAGCCAAGGTGATAGCGGATCTTACGAGCAGTACTTC.

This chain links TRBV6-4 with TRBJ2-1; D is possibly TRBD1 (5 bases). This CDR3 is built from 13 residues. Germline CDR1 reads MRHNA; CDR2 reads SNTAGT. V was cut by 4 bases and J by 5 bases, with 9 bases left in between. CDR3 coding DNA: TGTGCCAGCAGTGTGCAGGGCGACAATGAGCAGTTCTTC. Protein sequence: CASSVQGDNEQFF.

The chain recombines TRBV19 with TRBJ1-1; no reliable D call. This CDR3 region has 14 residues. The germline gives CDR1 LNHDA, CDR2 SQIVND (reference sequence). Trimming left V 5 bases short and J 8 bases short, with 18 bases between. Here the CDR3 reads CASSPLIFGWEAFF. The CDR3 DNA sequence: TGTGCCAGTAGTCCCCTCATTTTCGGTTGGGAAGCTTTCTTT.

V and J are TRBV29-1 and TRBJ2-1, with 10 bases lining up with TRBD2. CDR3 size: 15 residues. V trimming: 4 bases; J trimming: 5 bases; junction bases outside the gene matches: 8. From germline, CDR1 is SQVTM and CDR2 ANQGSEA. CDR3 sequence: CSVVSWLAGDNEQFF. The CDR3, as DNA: TGCAGCGTTGTGAGTTGGCTAGCGGGGGACAATGAGCAGTTCTTC.

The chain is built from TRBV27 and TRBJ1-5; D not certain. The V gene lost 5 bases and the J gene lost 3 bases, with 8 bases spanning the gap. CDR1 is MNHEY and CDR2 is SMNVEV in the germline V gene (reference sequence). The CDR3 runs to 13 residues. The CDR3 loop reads CASSTKYNQPQHF. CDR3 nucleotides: TGTGCCAGCAGTACAAAGTACAATCAGCCCCAGCATTTT.

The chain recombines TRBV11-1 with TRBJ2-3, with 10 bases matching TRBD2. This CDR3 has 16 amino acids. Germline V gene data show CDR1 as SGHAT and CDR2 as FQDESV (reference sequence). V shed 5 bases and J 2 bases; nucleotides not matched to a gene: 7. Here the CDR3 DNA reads TGTGCCAGCAGCCCTCTAGCGGGAGTCAACACAGATACGCAGTATTTT. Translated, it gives CASSPLAGVNTDTQYF.

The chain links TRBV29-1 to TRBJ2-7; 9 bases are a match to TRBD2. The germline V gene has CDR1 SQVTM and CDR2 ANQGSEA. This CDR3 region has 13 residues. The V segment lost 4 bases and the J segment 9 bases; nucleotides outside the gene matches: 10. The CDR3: CSVVLAGVGRQYF. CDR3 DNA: TGCAGCGTTGTGTTAGCGGGAGTTGGTCGGCAGTACTTC.

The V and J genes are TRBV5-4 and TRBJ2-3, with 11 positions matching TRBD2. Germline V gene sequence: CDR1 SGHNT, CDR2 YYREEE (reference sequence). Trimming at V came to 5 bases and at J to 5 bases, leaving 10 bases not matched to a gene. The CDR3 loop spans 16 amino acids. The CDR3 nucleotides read TGTGCCAGCAGTTCTTATTCGACTAGCGGGGAAGATACGCAGTATTTT. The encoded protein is CASSSYSTSGEDTQYF.

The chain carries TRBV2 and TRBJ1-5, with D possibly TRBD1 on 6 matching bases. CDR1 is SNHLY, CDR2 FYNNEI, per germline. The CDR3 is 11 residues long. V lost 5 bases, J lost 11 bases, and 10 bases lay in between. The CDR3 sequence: CASSLQGTQHF. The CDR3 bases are TGTGCCAGCAGTTTACAGGGTACCCAGCATTTT.